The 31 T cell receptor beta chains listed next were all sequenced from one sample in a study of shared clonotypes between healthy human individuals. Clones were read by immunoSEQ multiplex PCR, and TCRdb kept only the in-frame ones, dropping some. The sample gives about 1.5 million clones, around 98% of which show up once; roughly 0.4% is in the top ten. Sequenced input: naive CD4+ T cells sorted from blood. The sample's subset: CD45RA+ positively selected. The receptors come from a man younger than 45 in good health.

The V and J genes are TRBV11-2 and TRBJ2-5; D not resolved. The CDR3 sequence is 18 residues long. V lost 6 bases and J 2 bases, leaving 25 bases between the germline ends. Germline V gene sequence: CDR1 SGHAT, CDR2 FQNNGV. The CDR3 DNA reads TGTGCCAGCAGTCCCCTAAATAAAGTTCTGGCGGAGCAAGAGACCCAGTACTTC. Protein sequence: CASSPLNKVLAEQETQYF.

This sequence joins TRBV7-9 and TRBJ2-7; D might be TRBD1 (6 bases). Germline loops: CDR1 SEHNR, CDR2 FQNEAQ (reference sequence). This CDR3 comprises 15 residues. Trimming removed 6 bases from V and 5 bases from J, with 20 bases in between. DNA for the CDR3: TGTGCCAGCAGTCCGTGGGCAGGGGTTGTCGACGAGCAGTACTTC. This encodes CASSPWAGVVDEQYF.

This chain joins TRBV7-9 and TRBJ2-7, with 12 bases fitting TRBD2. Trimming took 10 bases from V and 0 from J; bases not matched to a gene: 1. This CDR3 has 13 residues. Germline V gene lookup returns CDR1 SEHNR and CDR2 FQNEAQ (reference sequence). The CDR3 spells CAILAGGSYEQYF. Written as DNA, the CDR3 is TGTGCCATACTAGCGGGAGGCTCCTACGAGCAGTACTTC.

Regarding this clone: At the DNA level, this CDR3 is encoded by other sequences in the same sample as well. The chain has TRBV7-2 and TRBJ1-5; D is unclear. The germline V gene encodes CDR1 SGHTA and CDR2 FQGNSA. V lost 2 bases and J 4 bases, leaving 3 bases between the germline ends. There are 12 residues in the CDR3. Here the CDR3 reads CASSLLNQPQHF. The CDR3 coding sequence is TGTGCCAGCAGCTTACTTAATCAGCCCCAGCATTTT.

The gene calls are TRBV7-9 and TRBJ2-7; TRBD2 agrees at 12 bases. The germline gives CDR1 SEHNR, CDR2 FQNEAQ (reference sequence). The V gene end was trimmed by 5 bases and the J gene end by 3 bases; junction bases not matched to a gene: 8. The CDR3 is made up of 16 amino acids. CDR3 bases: TGTGCCAGCAGCCCTAGACTAGCGGGAGAAGGCTACGAGCAGTACTTC. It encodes CASSPRLAGEGYEQYF.

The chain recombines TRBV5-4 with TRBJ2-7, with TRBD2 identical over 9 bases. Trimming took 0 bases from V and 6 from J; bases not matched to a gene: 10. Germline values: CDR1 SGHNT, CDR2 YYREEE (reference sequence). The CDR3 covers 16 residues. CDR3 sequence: CASSLASGTSSREQYF. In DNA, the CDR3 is TGTGCCAGCAGCTTGGCTTCTGGGACTAGCTCCCGCGAGCAGTACTTC.

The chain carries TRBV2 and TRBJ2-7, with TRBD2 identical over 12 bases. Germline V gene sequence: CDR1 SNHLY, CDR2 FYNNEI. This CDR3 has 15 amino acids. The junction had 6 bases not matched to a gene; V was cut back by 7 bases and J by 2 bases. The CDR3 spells CASTQGLAGTYEQYF. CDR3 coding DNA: TGTGCCAGCACCCAAGGACTAGCGGGGACCTACGAGCAGTACTTC.

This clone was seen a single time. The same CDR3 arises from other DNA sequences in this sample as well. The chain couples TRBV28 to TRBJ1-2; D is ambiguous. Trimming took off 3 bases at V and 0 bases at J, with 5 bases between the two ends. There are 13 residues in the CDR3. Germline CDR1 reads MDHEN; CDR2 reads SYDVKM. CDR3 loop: CASSFLANYGYTF. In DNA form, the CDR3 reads TGTGCCAGCAGTTTTCTAGCTAACTATGGCTACACCTTC.

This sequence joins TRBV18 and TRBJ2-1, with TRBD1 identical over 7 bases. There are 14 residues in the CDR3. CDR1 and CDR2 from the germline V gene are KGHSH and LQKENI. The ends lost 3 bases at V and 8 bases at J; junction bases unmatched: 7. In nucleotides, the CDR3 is TGTGCCAGCTCACCGCGACAGGGTCGGGATGAGCAGTTCTTC. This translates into CASSPRQGRDEQFF.

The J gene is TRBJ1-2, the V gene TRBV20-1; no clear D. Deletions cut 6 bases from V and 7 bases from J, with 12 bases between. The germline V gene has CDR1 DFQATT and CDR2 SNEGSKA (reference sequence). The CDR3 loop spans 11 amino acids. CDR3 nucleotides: TGCAGTGCGCCGGTTGACGGTGGCTACACCTTC. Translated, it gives CSAPVDGGYTF.

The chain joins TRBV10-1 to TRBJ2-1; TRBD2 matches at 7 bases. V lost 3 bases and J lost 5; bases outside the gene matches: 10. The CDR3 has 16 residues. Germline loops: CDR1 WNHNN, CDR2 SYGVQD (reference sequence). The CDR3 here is CASSDIPGTIDNEQFF. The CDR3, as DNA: TGCGCCAGCAGTGATATCCCCGGGACTATCGACAATGAGCAGTTCTTC.

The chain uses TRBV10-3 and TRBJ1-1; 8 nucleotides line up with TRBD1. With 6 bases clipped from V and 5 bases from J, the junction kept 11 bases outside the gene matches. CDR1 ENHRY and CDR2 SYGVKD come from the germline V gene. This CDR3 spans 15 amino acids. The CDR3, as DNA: TGTGCCATCAGGGACCAGACAGGGGTAGGGACTGAAGCTTTCTTT. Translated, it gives CAIRDQTGVGTEAFF.

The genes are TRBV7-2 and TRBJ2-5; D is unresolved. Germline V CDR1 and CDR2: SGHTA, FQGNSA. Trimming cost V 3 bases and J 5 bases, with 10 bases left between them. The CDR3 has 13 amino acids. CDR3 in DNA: TGTGCCAGCAGCTTGCATTCCGAGGAGACCCAGTACTTC. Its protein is CASSLHSEETQYF.

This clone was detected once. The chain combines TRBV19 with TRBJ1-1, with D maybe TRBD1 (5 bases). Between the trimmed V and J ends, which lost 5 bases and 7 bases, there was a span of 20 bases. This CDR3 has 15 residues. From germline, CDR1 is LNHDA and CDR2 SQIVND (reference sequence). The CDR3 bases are TGTGCCAGTAGTCAACTGGGGCCGGGGGGACGTGAAGCTTTCTTT. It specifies CASSQLGPGGREAFF.

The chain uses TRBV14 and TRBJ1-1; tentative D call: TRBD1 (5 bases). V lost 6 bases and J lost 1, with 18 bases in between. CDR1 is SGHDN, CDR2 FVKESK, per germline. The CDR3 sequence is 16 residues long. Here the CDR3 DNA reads TGTGCCAGCAGACTTTCGGAGGGACGAGGGAACACTGAAGCTTTCTTT. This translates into CASRLSEGRGNTEAFF.

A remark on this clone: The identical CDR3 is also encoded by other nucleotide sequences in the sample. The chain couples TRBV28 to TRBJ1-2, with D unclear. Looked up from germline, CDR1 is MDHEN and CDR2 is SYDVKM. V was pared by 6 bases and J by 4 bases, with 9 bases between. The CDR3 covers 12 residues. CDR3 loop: CASRPGGYGYTF. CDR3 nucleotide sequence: TGTGCCAGCAGGCCGGGCGGCTATGGCTACACCTTC.

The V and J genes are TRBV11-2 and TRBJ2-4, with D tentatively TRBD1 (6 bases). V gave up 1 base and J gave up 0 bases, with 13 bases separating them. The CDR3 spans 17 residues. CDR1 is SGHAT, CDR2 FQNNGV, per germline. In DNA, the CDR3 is TGTGCCAGCAGCTTAGGTGTCCCCAGGGGAGCCAAAAACATTCAGTACTTC. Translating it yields CASSLGVPRGAKNIQYF.

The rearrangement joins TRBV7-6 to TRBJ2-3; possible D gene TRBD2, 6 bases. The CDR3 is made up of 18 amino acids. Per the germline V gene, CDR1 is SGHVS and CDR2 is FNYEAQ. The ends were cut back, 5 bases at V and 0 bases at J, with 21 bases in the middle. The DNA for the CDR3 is TGTGCCAGCAGCCTCCGATTAGCGCCCGGGACTAGCACAGATACGCAGTATTTT. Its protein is CASSLRLAPGTSTDTQYF.

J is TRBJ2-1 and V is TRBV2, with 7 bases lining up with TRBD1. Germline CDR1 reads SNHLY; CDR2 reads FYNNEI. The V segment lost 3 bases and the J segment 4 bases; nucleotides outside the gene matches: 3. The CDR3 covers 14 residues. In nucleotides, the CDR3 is TGTGCCAGCAGTGACACAGGGGTGTACAATGAGCAGTTCTTC. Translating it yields CASSDTGVYNEQFF.

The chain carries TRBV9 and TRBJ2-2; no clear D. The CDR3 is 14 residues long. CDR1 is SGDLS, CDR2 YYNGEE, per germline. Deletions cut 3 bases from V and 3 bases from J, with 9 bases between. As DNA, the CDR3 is TGTGCCAGCAGCGCCCACCTGGACACCGGGGAGCTGTTTTTT. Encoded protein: CASSAHLDTGELFF.

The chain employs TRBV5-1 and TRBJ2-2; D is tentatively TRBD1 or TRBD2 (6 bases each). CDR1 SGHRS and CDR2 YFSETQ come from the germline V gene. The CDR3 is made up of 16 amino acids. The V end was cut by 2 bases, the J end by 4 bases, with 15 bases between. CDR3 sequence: CASSLGQGRSTGELFF. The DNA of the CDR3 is TGCGCCAGCAGCTTAGGCCAGGGGAGGTCCACCGGGGAGCTGTTTTTT.

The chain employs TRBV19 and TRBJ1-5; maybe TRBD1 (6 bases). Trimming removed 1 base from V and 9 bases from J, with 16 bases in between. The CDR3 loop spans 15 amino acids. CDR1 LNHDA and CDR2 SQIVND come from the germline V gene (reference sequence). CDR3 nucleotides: TGTGCCAGTAGTATAGGGATGGCAGGGGTTACGCCCCAGCATTTT. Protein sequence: CASSIGMAGVTPQHF.

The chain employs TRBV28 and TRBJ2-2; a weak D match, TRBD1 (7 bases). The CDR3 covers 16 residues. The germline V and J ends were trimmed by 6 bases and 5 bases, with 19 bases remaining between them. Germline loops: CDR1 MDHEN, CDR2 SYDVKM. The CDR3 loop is CASRALTGSGTGELFF. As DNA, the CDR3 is TGTGCCAGCAGGGCCCTGACAGGGAGCGGGACCGGGGAGCTGTTTTTT. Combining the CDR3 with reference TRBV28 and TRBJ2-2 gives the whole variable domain DVKVTQSSRYLVKRTGEKVFLECVQDMDHENMFWYRQDPGLGLRLIYFSYDVKMKEKGDIPEGYSVSREKKERFSLILESASTNQTSMYLCASRALTGSGTGELFFGEGSRLTVL.

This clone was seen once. CDR3 in DNA: TGTGCCAGCAGCTTATTACAGGGGGCCGGAAACACCATATATTTT. It codes for CASSLLQGAGNTIYF. The gene calls are TRBV11-2 and TRBJ1-3; 9 bases match TRBD1. CDR1 and CDR2 from the germline V gene are SGHAT and FQNNGV. Trimming took 2 bases from V and 4 from J; bases not matched to a gene: 3. CDR3 length equals 15 residues.

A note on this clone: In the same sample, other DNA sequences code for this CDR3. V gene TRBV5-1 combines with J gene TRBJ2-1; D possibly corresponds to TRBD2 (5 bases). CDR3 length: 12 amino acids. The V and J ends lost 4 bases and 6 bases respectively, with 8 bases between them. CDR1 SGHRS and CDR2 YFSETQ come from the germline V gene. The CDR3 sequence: CASSPTTNEQFF. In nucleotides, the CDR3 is TGCGCCAGCAGCCCGACTACCAATGAGCAGTTCTTC.

The CDR3 bases are TGTGCCAGCAGTTTCGGACTGGGGAACACCATATATTTT. Translation gives CASSFGLGNTIYF. V is TRBV14 and J is TRBJ1-3, with D unclear. This CDR3 region has 13 residues. V gave up 6 bases and J gave up 7 bases, with 13 bases separating them. Germline V gene sequence: CDR1 SGHDN, CDR2 FVKESK.

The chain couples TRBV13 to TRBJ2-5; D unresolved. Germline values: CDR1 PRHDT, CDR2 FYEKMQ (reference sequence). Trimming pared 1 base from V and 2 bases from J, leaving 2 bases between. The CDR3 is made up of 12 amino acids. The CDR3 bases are TGTGCCAGCAGCTTAGTGCAAGAGACCCAGTACTTC. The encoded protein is CASSLVQETQYF.

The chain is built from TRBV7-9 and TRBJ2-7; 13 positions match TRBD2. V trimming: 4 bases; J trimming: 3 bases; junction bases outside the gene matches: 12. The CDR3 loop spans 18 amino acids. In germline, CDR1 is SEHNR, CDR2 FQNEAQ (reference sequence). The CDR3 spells CASSSGLAGDTPGYEQYF. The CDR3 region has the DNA TGTGCCAGCAGCTCTGGACTAGCGGGAGATACGCCTGGCTACGAGCAGTACTTC.

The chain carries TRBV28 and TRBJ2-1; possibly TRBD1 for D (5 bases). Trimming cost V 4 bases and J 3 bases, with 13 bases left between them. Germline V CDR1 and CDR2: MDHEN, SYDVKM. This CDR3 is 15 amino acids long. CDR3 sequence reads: CASSSSDSLYNEQFF. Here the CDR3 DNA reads TGTGCCAGCAGTTCCTCTGACAGCCTCTACAATGAGCAGTTCTTC.

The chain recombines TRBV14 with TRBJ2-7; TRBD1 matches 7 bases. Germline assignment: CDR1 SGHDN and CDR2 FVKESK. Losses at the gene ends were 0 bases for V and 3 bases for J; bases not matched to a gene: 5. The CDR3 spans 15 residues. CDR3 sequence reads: CASSQEPTGFYEQYF. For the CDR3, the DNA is TGTGCCAGCAGCCAAGAACCGACAGGGTTCTACGAGCAGTACTTC. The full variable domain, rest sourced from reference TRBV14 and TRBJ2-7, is EAGVTQFPSHSVIEKGQTVTLRCDPISGHDNLYWYRRVMGKEIKFLLHFVKESKQDESGMPNNRFLAERTGGTYSTLKVQPAELEDSGVYFCASSQEPTGFYEQYFGPGTRLTVT.

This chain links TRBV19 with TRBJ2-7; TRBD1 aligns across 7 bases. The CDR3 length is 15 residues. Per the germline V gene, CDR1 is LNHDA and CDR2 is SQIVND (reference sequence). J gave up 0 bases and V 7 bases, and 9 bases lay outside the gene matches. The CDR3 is CASMFSPGGSYEQYF. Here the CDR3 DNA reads TGTGCCAGTATGTTCTCCCCAGGGGGCTCCTACGAGCAGTACTTC.